The 26 T cell receptor beta chains given below trace back to one sample, sequenced in a study of T cells in Graves' hyperthyroidism and ophthalmopathy. Regions amplified from RNA transcripts were the TCR beta CDR3 regions. In the first-round RT-PCR of the TCR CDR3, the HTBI primer set was used. TCRdb redid the calling of the multiplex PCR reads with MiXCR, one entry per CDR3 protein. The sample includes about 640,000 distinct CDR3 sequences, less than 25% of them seen just once. The sample taken for sequencing was blood. Receptors originate from a man under 40 with Graves' ophthalmopathy.

This clonotype appeared a few times. The rearrangement links TRBV6-1 to TRBJ2-1; TRBD2 matches 13 bases. With V trimmed by 5 bases and J by 8 bases, 9 bases remained unmatched. This CDR3 region has 16 residues. Germline V gives CDR1 MNHNS, CDR2 SASEGT. CDR3 region: CASSRAPGLAGDEQFF. The CDR3 DNA reads as TGTGCCAGCAGTAGGGCCCCTGGACTAGCGGGAGATGAGCAGTTCTTC.

Only a few counts were recorded for this clonotype. The rearrangement joins TRBV9 to TRBJ1-2; D remains ambiguous. Germline V gene data show CDR1 as SGDLS and CDR2 as YYNGEE. V lost 5 bases to trimming and J lost 0 bases, with 8 bases between them. The CDR3 extends over 13 amino acids. The CDR3 spells CASRGWANYGYTF. In DNA form, the CDR3 reads TGTGCCAGCAGGGGCTGGGCTAACTATGGCTACACCTTC.

This clonotype showed up many times. The chain joins TRBV3-1 to TRBJ1-1, with 7 bases identical to TRBD1. The length of the CDR3 is 16 residues. CDR1 and CDR2 from the germline V gene are LGHDT and YNNKEL (reference sequence). J was trimmed by 3 bases and V by 3 bases; bases with no gene match: 10. CDR3: CASSHTEGAGYTEAFF. The CDR3 DNA reads as TGTGCCAGCAGCCACACTGAGGGGGCTGGGTACACTGAAGCTTTCTTT.

This clonotype was seen many times. This chain connects TRBV12-3 or TRBV12-4 to TRBJ2-1; the match to TRBD2 covers 9 bases. The CDR3 consists of 13 residues. V shed 7 bases and J 8 bases; nucleotides not matched to a gene: 6. The CDR3 sequence is CASNPSGADEQFF. The CDR3 DNA reads as TGTGCCAGCAACCCTAGCGGGGCCGATGAGCAGTTCTTC.

This clonotype occurred a few times. This chain links TRBV29-1 with TRBJ1-2; a weak D match, TRBD1 (6 bases). There are 17 residues in the CDR3. In germline, CDR1 is SQVTM, CDR2 ANQGSEA. V lost 1 base and J 3 bases, leaving 21 bases between the germline ends. CDR3 loop: CSVEGALSDRADYGYTF. CDR3 sequence (DNA): TGCAGCGTTGAAGGGGCCTTATCGGACAGAGCCGACTATGGCTACACCTTC.

The genes are TRBV12-3 or TRBV12-4 and TRBJ2-1; tentatively, D is TRBD1 (6 bases). V was cut by 4 bases and J by 12 bases, with 13 bases left in between. The CDR3 has 12 amino acids. The DNA of the CDR3 is TGTGCCAGCAGTTCTCCGGGACAAAGGCAGTTCTTC. Residues: CASSSPGQRQFF.

This clonotype was seen more than once but under ten times. The genes are TRBV29-1 and TRBJ2-7, with a tentative D call TRBD2 (6 bases). The germline V and J ends were trimmed by 4 bases and 4 bases, with 23 bases remaining between them. The CDR3 runs 16 residues. Germline V gene lookup returns CDR1 SQVTM and CDR2 ANQGSEA. The CDR3 loop reads CSVVGSAGTWDYEQYF. The CDR3 DNA reads as TGCAGCGTTGTGGGATCGGCGGGAACTTGGGATTACGAGCAGTACTTC.

This clonotype has a count of ten or more. The rearrangement uses TRBV6-1 and TRBJ1-2; tentatively, D is TRBD1 (6 bases). Per the germline V gene, CDR1 is MNHNS and CDR2 is SASEGT. The CDR3 runs to 14 residues. The germline V and J ends were trimmed by 4 bases and 0 bases, with 9 bases remaining between them. The CDR3 DNA follows: TGTGCCAGCAGTGGAGGGACACCTAACTATGGCTACACCTTC. The encoded protein is CASSGGTPNYGYTF.

The table lists this clonotype with many counts. The J gene is TRBJ2-7, the V gene TRBV27; the D gene is possibly TRBD2 (6 bases). Trimming left V 5 bases short and J 3 bases short, with 14 bases between. There are 14 residues in the CDR3. Germline CDR1 is MNHEY and CDR2 is SMNVEV (reference sequence). CDR3 sequence: CASSPGGGIYEQYF. CDR3 coding DNA: TGTGCCAGCAGTCCCGGAGGAGGGATCTACGAGCAGTACTTC.

V is TRBV6-1 and J is TRBJ2-1; the match to TRBD2 covers 11 bases. V lost 7 bases, J lost 12 bases, and 5 bases stayed unmatched. This CDR3 region has 12 residues. Looked up from germline, CDR1 is MNHNS and CDR2 is SASEGT. The CDR3 protein is CASTTSGMTQFF. The CDR3 DNA reads TGTGCCAGCACGACTAGCGGGATGACGCAGTTCTTC.

The chain couples TRBV15 to TRBJ2-7; no clear D. CDR3 length: 13 amino acids. V was trimmed by 0 bases and J by 4 bases, leaving 7 bases between them. Germline CDR1 LNHNV, CDR2 YYDKDF (reference sequence). The CDR3 spells CATSRDRFYEQYF. CDR3 bases: TGTGCCACCAGCAGAGATCGCTTTTACGAGCAGTACTTC.

This clonotype showed up many times. The chain combines TRBV24-1 with TRBJ2-1; no reliable D call. Germline CDR1 reads KGHDR; CDR2 reads SFDVKD. This CDR3 region has 12 residues. Between the trimmed V and J ends, which lost 3 bases and 7 bases, there was a span of 6 bases. CDR3 protein: CATSDELNEQFF. CDR3 coding DNA: TGTGCCACCAGTGATGAACTTAATGAGCAGTTCTTC.

The V and J genes are TRBV9 and TRBJ1-2; D is unclear. The V gene's germline CDR1 is SGDLS and CDR2 YYNGEE. The CDR3 is 14 amino acids. V dropped 0 bases and J dropped 1 base, with 7 bases sitting between them. As DNA, the CDR3 is TGTGCCAGCAGCGTAGGATCTGATAACTATGGCTACACCTTC. Encoded protein: CASSVGSDNYGYTF.

This clonotype was seen a few times. The chain employs TRBV7-6 and TRBJ2-3; TRBD2 might be the D (6 bases). The germline gives CDR1 SGHVS, CDR2 FNYEAQ. The CDR3 runs 17 residues. The V and J ends lost 5 bases and 2 bases respectively, with 20 bases between them. CDR3 sequence: CASSRGIWGGTTDTQYF. In DNA, the CDR3 is TGTGCCAGCAGCCGCGGAATTTGGGGAGGAACCACAGATACGCAGTATTTT.

This clonotype was recorded many times. The V call is TRBV20-1, the J call TRBJ1-4; D unresolved. From germline, CDR1 is DFQATT and CDR2 SNEGSKA (reference sequence). The CDR3 consists of 14 residues. Trimming shortened V by 3 bases and J by 8 bases, and 16 bases separated the two germline ends. CDR3 residues: CSASPLGKREKLFF. CDR3 in DNA: TGCAGTGCTAGCCCTCTGGGGAAAAGGGAAAAACTGTTTTTT.

This clonotype was seen a few times. V and J are TRBV28 and TRBJ1-1; no reliable D call. V was cut by 2 bases and J by 7 bases, with 14 bases left in between. CDR1 is MDHEN, CDR2 SYDVKM, per germline. There are 14 residues in the CDR3. The CDR3 DNA sequence: TGTGCCAGCAGTTTACCACAGAGTCGGGGTGAAGCTTTCTTT. Translated, it gives CASSLPQSRGEAFF.

A few counts support this clonotype. V is TRBV20-1 and J is TRBJ1-4, with 10 nucleotides matching TRBD1. The V gene's germline CDR1 is DFQATT and CDR2 SNEGSKA (reference sequence). The CDR3 extends over 13 amino acids. J gave up 11 bases and V 4 bases, and 7 bases lay outside the gene matches. The CDR3 spells CSAKDGTGDKLFF. The DNA for the CDR3 is TGCAGTGCTAAGGACGGGACAGGGGACAAACTGTTTTTT.

As regards this clonotype: This clone may be a read error of a much larger clone one base away. The rearrangement joins TRBV6-4 to TRBJ2-5; no definite D call. V was cut by 3 bases and J by 7 bases, with 6 bases left in between. CDR1 and CDR2 from the germline V gene are MRHNA and SNTAGT. The CDR3 totals 11 residues. The CDR3 sequence is CASSESATQYF. CDR3 nucleotides: TGTGCCAGCAGTGAATCGGCGACCCAGTACTTC.

This clonotype was seen many times. The CDR3 loop is CAWSVGGGSTDTQYF. The DNA of the CDR3 is TGTGCCTGGAGTGTAGGCGGGGGTAGCACAGATACGCAGTATTTT. J is TRBJ2-3 and V is TRBV30; 7 bases match TRBD2. Germline CDR1 is GTSNPN and CDR2 is SVGIG (reference sequence). With V trimmed by 0 bases and J by 0 bases, 3 bases remained unmatched. This CDR3 spans 15 amino acids.

The chain couples TRBV18 to TRBJ1-1; D remains unclear. The CDR3 consists of 16 residues. V lost 6 bases to trimming and J lost 0 bases, with 17 bases between them. Germline CDR1 is KGHSH and CDR2 is LQKENI. The CDR3: CASSPRSADLNTEAFF. The CDR3 DNA follows: TGTGCCAGCTCTCCAAGGAGTGCAGACTTGAACACTGAAGCTTTCTTT.

The sample holds a few counts of this clonotype. The rearrangement uses TRBV29-1 and TRBJ2-7, with D possibly called TRBD1 or TRBD2 (5 bases each). The CDR3 sequence is 14 residues long. From germline, CDR1 is SQVTM and CDR2 ANQGSEA. Trimming shortened V by 0 bases and J by 5 bases, and 14 bases separated the two germline ends. The CDR3 loop reads CSVEDRVGVNEQYF. The CDR3 nucleotides are TGCAGCGTTGAAGATAGGGTGGGGGTAAACGAGCAGTACTTC.

This chain connects TRBV20-1 to TRBJ1-2; D not resolved. This CDR3 spans 12 amino acids. The ends were cut back, 6 bases at V and 5 bases at J, with 13 bases in the middle. CDR1 is DFQATT and CDR2 is SNEGSKA in the germline V gene (reference sequence). CDR3: CSATDGKYGYTF. CDR3 sequence (DNA): TGCAGTGCAACGGACGGGAAGTATGGCTACACCTTC.

The chain recombines TRBV7-9 with TRBJ2-2; 8 bases are a match to TRBD2. The CDR3 runs 17 residues. V lost 0 bases, J lost 4 bases, and 7 bases stayed unmatched. Germline CDR1 SEHNR, CDR2 FQNEAQ (reference sequence). CDR3 in DNA: TGTGCCAGCAGCTTAGCATTCGCTAGCGGGTCCACCGGGGAGCTGTTTTTT. Amino acid sequence: CASSLAFASGSTGELFF.

This clonotype was counted many times. This chain links TRBV28 with TRBJ1-5, with D perhaps TRBD1 (5 bases). V lost 6 bases and J 3 bases, leaving 9 bases between the germline ends. The V gene's germline CDR1 is MDHEN and CDR2 SYDVKM. The CDR3 is 13 amino acids. The CDR3 is CASSLDTNQPQHF. The CDR3 DNA reads as TGTGCCAGCAGCCTGGACACCAATCAGCCCCAGCATTTT.

This clonotype was picked up many times. The chain joins TRBV6-2 or TRBV6-3 to TRBJ1-1; D call uncertain. The CDR3 is 14 residues long. V lost 4 bases and J lost 0, with 9 bases in between. Germline V gene sequence: CDR1 MNHEY, CDR2 SVGEGT. The CDR3 region has the DNA TGTGCCAGCAGTTCCGACACACTGAACACTGAAGCTTTCTTT. Its protein is CASSSDTLNTEAFF.

The sample holds a few counts of this clonotype. The chain recombines TRBV27 with TRBJ2-7; TRBD1 agrees at 9 bases. With 8 bases clipped from V and 3 bases from J, the junction kept 2 bases outside the gene matches. Germline V gene data show CDR1 as MNHEY and CDR2 as SMNVEV (reference sequence). The CDR3 has 12 amino acids. CDR3 sequence: CASGDRVYEQYF. CDR3 DNA sequence: TGTGCCAGCGGGGACAGGGTCTACGAGCAGTACTTC.